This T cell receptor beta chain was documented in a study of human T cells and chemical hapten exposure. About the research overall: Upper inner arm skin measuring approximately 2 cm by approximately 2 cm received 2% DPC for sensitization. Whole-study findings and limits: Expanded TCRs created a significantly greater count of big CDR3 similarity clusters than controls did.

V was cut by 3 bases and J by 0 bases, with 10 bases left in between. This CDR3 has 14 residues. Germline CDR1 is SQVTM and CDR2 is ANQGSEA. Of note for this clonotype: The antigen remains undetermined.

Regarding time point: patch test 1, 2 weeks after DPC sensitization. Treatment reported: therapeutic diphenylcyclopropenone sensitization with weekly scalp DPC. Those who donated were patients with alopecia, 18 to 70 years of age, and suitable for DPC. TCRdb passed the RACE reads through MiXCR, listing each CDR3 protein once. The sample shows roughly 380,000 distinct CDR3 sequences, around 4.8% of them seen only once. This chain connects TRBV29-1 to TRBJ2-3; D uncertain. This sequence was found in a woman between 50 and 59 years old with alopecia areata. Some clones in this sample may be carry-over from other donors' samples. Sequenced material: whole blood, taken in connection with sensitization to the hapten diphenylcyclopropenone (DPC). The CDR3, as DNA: TGCAGCGTTGAGCACCTATCTAGCACAGATACGCAGTATTTT. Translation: CSVEHLSSTDTQYF.